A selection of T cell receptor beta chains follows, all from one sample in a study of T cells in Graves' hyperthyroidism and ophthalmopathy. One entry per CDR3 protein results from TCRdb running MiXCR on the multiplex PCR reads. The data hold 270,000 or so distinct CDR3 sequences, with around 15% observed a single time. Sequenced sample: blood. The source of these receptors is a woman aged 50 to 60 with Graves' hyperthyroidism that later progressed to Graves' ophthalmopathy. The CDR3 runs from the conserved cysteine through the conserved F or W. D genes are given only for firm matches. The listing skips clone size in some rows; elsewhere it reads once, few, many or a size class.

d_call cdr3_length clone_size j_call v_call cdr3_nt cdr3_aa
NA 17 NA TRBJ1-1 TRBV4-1 TGCGCCAGCAGCCCGCAGTCCCTGAGAGGGGCGAGAACTGAAGCTTTCTTT CASSPQSLRGARTEAFF
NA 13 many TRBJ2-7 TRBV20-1 TGCAGTGCTAGTTCCGGGGGCTATGACGAGCAGTACTTC CSASSGGYDEQYF
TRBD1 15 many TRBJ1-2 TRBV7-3 TGTGCCAGCAGCTTAACGGCAGGGGGCGACTATGGCTACACCTTC CASSLTAGGDYGYTF
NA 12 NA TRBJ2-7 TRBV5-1 TGCGCCAGCGGCTTGGATGGGTACGAGCAGTACTTC CASGLDGYEQYF
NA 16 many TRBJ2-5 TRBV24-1 TGTGCCACCAGTGATTCCCGATTGGGTGGCCAAGAGACCCAGTACTTC CATSDSRLGGQETQYF
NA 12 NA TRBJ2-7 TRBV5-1 TGCGCCAGCAGCTTAGGACACTACGAGCAGTACTTC CASSLGHYEQYF
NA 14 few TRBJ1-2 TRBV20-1 TGCAGTGCTAGGAAGTCAGGGGTTAGTGAGGGCTACACCTTC CSARKSGVSEGYTF
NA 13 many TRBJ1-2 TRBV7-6 TGTGCCAGCAGCCCCCTGGGACGGAGGGGCTACACCTTC CASSPLGRRGYTF
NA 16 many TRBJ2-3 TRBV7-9 TGTGCCAGCAGCCCCCGAGGGAGCGGTAGCACAGATACGCAGTATTTT CASSPRGSGSTDTQYF
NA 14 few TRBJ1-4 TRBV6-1 TGTGCCAGCAGTGAAATGGGGGCTCTGGAAAAACTGTTTTTT CASSEMGALEKLFF
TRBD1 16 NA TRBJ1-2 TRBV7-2 TGTGCCAGCAGCCCTCAACAGGCGGGACAGGGGTATGGCTACACCTTC CASSPQQAGQGYGYTF
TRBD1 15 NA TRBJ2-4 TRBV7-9 TGTGCCAGCAGCTTGACAGGGTTGGCCAAAAACATTCAGTACTTC CASSLTGLAKNIQYF
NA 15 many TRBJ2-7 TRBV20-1 TGCAGTGCTAGAGCCCGAGGGACGAGCTCCTACGAGCAGTACTTC CSARARGTSSYEQYF
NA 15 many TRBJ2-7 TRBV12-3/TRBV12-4 TGTGCCAGCAGTTCGTGGACGTCCCCTTTCTACGAGCAGTACTTC CASSSWTSPFYEQYF
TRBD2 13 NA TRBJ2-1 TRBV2 TGTGCCAGCAGGGGGGGGGACTACAATGAGCAGTTCTTC CASRGGDYNEQFF
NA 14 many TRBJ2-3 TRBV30 TGTGCCTGGAGTGTACTTGGGGGGACAGATACGCAGTATTTT CAWSVLGGTDTQYF
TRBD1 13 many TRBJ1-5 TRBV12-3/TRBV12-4 TGTGCCAGCAGTTCCACAGGGGATCAGCCCCAGCATTTT CASSSTGDQPQHF
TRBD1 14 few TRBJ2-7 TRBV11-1 TGTGCCAGCAGCTCCCGGGACAGGGGGGACGAGCAGTACTTC CASSSRDRGDEQYF
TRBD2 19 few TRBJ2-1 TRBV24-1 TGTGCCACCAGTGATTTCCGCCTAGCGGGAACCTCATCCTACAATGAGCAGTTCTTC CATSDFRLAGTSSYNEQFF
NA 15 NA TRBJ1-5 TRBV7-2 TGTGCCAGCAGCTTACGCCACAATAGCAATCAGCCCCAGCATTTT CASSLRHNSNQPQHF
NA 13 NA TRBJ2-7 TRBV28 TGCGCCAGCAAGGAGCCGAACTCCTACGAGCAGTACTTC CASKEPNSYEQYF
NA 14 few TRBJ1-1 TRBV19 TGTGCCAGTACTACCAGCGGGCAGGGGACGGAGGCTTTCTTT CASTTSGQGTEAFF
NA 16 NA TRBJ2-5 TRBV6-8 TGTGCCAGCAGATCTCGTCCCGGAGTCGGGCGGGAGACCCAGTACTTC CASRSRPGVGRETQYF
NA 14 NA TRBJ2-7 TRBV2 TGTGCCAGCAGTCTCCCCAAGGGTCTCTACGAGCAGTACTTC CASSLPKGLYEQYF
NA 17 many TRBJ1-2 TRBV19 TGTGCCAGTAAAGGCCCTCGGGCAGGCCCCTGGGTTCATGGCTACACCTTC CASKGPRAGPWVHGYTF
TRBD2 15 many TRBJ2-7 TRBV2 TGTGCCAGCAGCGCCGGGACTAGCGGGGGCTACGAGCAGTACTTC CASSAGTSGGYEQYF
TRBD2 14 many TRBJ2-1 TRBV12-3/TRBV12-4 TGTGCCAGCAGAGGACTAGCGGAGAACAATGAGCAGTTCTTC CASRGLAENNEQFF
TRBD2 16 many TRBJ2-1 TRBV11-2 TGTGCCAGCAGCTTAGGCGGGACTAGGTACTACAATGAGCAGTTCTTC CASSLGGTRYYNEQFF
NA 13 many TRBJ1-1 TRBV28 TGTGCCAGCAGTTTATCGACAGACACTGAAGCTTTCTTT CASSLSTDTEAFF
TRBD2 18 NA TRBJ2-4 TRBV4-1 TGCGCCAGCAGCCAAGGTCGGACTAGCGGGCCGGCCAAAAACATTCAGTACTTC CASSQGRTSGPAKNIQYF
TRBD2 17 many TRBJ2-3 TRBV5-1 TGCGCCAGCAGCTTAACCGGTACTAGCGGGAGTTCAGATACGCAGTATTTT CASSLTGTSGSSDTQYF
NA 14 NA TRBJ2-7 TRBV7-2 TGTGCCAGCAGCTTATCCTTCGGGGTCGGGGTGCAGTACTTC CASSLSFGVGVQYF
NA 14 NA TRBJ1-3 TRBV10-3 TGTGCCATCAGTGGCGACGGCTCTGGAAACACCATATATTTT CAISGDGSGNTIYF
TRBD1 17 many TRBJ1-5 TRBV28 TGTGCCAGCAGCTCTGCAACTGGTTGGACAGGGCTTCGGCCCCAGCATTTT CASSSATGWTGLRPQHF
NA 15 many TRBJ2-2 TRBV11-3 TGTGCCAGCAGCCCAGGCGGAGGGTTGGCCGGGGAGCTGTTTTTT CASSPGGGLAGELFF
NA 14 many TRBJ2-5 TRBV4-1 TGCGCCAGCAGCCAAGATCATATTGGGGAGACCCAGTACTTC CASSQDHIGETQYF